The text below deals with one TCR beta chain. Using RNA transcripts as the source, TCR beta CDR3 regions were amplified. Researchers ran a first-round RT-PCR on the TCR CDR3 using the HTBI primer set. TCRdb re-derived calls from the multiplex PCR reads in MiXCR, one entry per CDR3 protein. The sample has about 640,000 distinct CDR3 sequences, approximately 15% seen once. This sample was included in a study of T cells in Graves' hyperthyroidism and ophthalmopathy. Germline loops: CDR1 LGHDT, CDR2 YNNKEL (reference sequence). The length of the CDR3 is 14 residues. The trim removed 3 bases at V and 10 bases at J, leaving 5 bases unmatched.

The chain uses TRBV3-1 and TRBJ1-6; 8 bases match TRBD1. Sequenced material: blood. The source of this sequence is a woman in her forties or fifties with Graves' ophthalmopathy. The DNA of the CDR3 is TGTGCCAGCAGCCAGACAGGGGATCAATCACCCCTCCACTTT. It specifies CASSQTGDQSPLHF.